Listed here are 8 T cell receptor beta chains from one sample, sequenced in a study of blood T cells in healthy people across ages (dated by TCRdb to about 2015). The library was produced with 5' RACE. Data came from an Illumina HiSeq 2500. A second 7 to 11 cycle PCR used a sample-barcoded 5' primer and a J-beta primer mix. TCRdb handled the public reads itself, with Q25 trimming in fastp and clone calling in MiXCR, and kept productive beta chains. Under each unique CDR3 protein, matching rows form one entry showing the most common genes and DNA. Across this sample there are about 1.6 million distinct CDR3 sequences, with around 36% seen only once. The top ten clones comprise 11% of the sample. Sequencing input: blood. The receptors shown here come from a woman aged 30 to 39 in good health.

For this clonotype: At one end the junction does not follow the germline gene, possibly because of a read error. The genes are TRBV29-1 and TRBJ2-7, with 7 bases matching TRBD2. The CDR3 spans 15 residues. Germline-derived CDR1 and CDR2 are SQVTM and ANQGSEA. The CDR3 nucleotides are TGCAGCGTAATCTCGGGGGGTGCCAACTCCTACGGGCAGTACTTC. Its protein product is CSVISGGANSYGQYF.

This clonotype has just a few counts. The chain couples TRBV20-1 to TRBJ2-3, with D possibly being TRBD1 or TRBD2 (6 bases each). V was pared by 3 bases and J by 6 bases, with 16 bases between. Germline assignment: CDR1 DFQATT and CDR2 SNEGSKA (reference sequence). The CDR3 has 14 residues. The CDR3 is CSARGEGGADTQYF. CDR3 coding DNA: TGCAGTGCTAGGGGAGAGGGGGGCGCGGATACGCAGTATTTT.

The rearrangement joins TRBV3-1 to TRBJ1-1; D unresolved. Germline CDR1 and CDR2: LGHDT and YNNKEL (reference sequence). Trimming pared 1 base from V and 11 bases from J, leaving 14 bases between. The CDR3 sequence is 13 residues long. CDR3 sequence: CASSQASGQRAFF. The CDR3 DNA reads TGTGCCAGCAGCCAAGCGTCCGGGCAGCGGGCTTTCTTT.

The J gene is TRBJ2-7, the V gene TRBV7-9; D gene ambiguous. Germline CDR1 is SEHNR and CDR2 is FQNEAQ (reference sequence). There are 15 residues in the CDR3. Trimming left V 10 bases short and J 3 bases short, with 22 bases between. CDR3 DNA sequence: TGTGCCACCACACCACTCGGGCAGCTTAACTACGAGCAGTACTTC. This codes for CATTPLGQLNYEQYF.

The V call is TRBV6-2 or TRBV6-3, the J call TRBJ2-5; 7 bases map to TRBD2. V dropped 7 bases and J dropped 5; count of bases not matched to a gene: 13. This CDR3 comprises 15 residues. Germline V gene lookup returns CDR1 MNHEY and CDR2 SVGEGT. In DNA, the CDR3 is TGTGCCAGCACAAATGCGGGACTACAAGCGGAGACCCAGTACTTC. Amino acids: CASTNAGLQAETQYF.

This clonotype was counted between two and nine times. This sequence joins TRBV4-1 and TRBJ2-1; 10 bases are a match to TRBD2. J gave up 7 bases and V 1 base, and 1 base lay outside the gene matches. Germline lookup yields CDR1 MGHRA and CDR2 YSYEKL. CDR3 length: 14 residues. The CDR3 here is CASSQVTSGNEQFF. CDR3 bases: TGCGCCAGCAGCCAAGTGACTAGCGGGAATGAGCAGTTCTTC.

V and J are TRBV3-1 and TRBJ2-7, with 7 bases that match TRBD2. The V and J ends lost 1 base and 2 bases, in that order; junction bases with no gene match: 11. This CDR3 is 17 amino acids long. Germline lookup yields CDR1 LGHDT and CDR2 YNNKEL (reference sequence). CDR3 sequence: CASSQVGVTSRTYEQYF. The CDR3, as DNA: TGTGCCAGCAGCCAAGTCGGAGTGACTAGCCGGACCTACGAGCAGTACTTC.

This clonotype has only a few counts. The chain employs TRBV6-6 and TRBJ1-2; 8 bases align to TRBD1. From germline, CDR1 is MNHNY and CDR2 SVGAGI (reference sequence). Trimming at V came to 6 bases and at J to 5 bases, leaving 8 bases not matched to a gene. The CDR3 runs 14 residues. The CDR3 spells CASRGQGTSYGYTF. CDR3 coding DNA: TGTGCCAGCAGAGGACAGGGAACGAGTTATGGCTACACCTTC.